This TCR beta chain was found in a study of cytomegalovirus exposure and HLA in healthy donors. In the case of this clone: Its target is not known.

Regarding the study as a whole: One variant, a missense change in DCLRE1C, was linked in a later analysis to TCR beta V- and J-gene trimming.

These donors, healthy bone marrow donors, were studied. 13 Jbeta primers and 60 Vbeta primers were used for the PCR. The method was immunoSEQ multiplex PCR; TCRdb's version includes in-frame clones alone and lacks a portion of them. The ten most abundant clones cover 1.5% to 2% of a sample with approximately 34,000 clones. The sequence was obtained from a woman aged 40 to 50 in good health and CMV-seropositive. Material for sequencing was PBMCs.

DNA for the CDR3: TGTGCCTGGAGTATAAGGCCCAACTACGAGCAGTTCTTC. This translates into CAWSIRPNYEQFF. V is TRBV30 and J is TRBJ2-7; D remains unclear. The J call could be wrong; TRBJ2-1 is a better fit for the DNA end. The germline V gene encodes CDR1 GTSNPN and CDR2 SVGIG (reference sequence). The CDR3 consists of 13 residues.